One sample yielded the 5 T cell receptor beta chains listed below, sequenced in a study of T-cell reconstitution after alpha-beta-depleted transplantation in children. Researchers prepared the TCRbeta library using unique molecular identifiers, the study reports. MiXCR was run by TCRdb on the PCR reads, yielding one entry per CDR3 protein. The table lists approximately 400,000 distinct CDR3 sequences, about a tenth of them singletons. The source material was PBMCs from the stem cell graft donor, sampled from the stem cell graft. The receptors derive from a human donor who donated a stem cell graft to a child with acute myeloid leukemia.

For this clonotype: A much larger clonotype is one base distant, so this may be a read error. The DNA of the CDR3 is TGTGCCGGCAGTTTTGCTAGCACAGATACGCAGTATTTT. It yields the protein CAGSFASTDTQYF. This sequence joins TRBV12-3 or TRBV12-4 and TRBJ2-3; no definite D call. The CDR3 loop spans 13 amino acids.

This clonotype was counted at least ten times. CDR3 amino acids: CASSLVPGAYEQYF. DNA of the CDR3: TGTGCCAGCAGCTTAGTCCCAGGGGCCTACGAGCAGTACTTC. V is TRBV7-2 and J is TRBJ2-7, with a weak D call TRBD1 (6 bases). V was cut by 1 base and J by 2 bases, with 9 bases left in between. The germline gives CDR1 SGHTA, CDR2 FQGNSA. The CDR3 consists of 14 residues.

This clonotype was observed at least ten times. The chain is built from TRBV7-2 and TRBJ2-7; no firm D call. Per the germline V gene, CDR1 is SGHTA and CDR2 is FQGNSA. The length of the CDR3 is 13 residues. V was shortened by 2 bases and J by 6 bases, with 11 bases between the two germline ends. The CDR3 spells CASSLTVSVEQYF. DNA for the CDR3: TGTGCCAGCAGCTTAACGGTCAGCGTCGAGCAGTACTTC.

V and J are TRBV20-1 and TRBJ2-3; possibly TRBD2 for D (5 bases). The CDR3 is 15 amino acids. Trimming left V 0 bases short and J 4 bases short, with 14 bases between. Per the germline V gene, CDR1 is DFQATT and CDR2 is SNEGSKA (reference sequence). The CDR3 spells CSAREDRSSPDTQYF. The CDR3 DNA is TGCAGTGCTAGAGAGGACCGCTCTAGCCCAGATACGCAGTATTTT.

V is TRBV6-1 and J is TRBJ2-3; a weak D match, TRBD2 (6 bases). The CDR3 consists of 14 residues. The V gene's germline CDR1 is MNHNS and CDR2 SASEGT. Between the trimmed V and J ends, which lost 7 bases and 0 bases, there was a span of 11 bases. In DNA form, the CDR3 reads TGTGCCAGCATAATGGGACTCAGCACAGATACGCAGTATTTT. Amino acids: CASIMGLSTDTQYF.